This entry describes one T cell receptor (beta chain). This entry belongs to a study of blood T cell repertoires in COVID-19. Background on the study: Acute and convalescent COVID-19 samples came from the United States, Italy and Spain.

Participant reports of clinical history set cohort assignment. Produced via immunoSEQ multiplex PCR; TCRdb's table is partial and in-frame only. The sample gives 120,000 to 150,000 clones, 88% of which show up once; 1.2% is in the top ten. Germline assignment: CDR1 SNHLY and CDR2 FYNNEI. With V trimmed by 11 bases and J by 2 bases, 7 bases remained unmatched. CDR3 size: 13 residues. The V and J genes are TRBV2 and TRBJ2-3, with 7 bases fitting TRBD2. The source of this sequence is a woman aged 25 to 39 with acute COVID-19. Source material: PBMCs or T cells enriched from blood (not recorded which). The CDR3 region is CAGSGRPTDTQYF. The CDR3 DNA reads as TGTGCCGGCTCCGGGAGGCCCACAGATACGCAGTATTTT.